Listed below are T cell receptor beta chains from one sample, sequenced in a study of tumor-infiltrating lymphocytes in oesophageal squamous cell carcinoma. A single record per CDR3 protein comes from TCRdb applying MiXCR to the PCR reads. Of some 16,000 distinct CDR3 sequences listed, roughly 49% are singletons. The sequencing sample was made of esophageal tumor tissue. These receptors originate from a male donor with esophageal squamous cell carcinoma. The conserved cysteine and the conserved F or W are not part of the CDR3 here.

v_gene	j_gene	CDR3aa
TRBV7-3	TRBJ2-3	ASSLSVDNEQF
TRBV28	TRBJ2-5	ASTMRWGETQY
TRBV7-9	TRBJ2-1	ASSLGLNNEQF
TRBV25-1	TRBJ2-1	ASQKAGQGGPYNEQF
TRBV6-1	TRBJ1-1	ASRTGTNTGELY
TRBV11-2	TRBJ1-2	ASSPIAGRGGTNYGYT
TRBV6-6	TRBJ1-6	ASSRPTGHQETQY
TRBV6-1	TRBJ2-1	ASRTSSYNEQF
TRBV7-2	TRBJ2-1	ASSSGQHNEQF
TRBV5-8	TRBJ2-6	ASSLAGSSFSTANVLT
TRBV5-1	TRBJ2-5	ASRVREETQY
TRBV7-3	TRBJ2-1	ASSPPGGGGNNEQF
TRBV11-2	TRBJ1-2	ASSLSDRGTSNYGYT
TRBV7-2	TRBJ2-1	ASSLATSINEQF
TRBV18	TRBJ2-2	ASSPPGLAVNTGELF
TRBV4-3	TRBJ2-7	ASSQDSETATYEQY
TRBV11-3	TRBJ2-7	ASRPGQGEQY
TRBV7-3	TRBJ2-1	ASSLTIGLERSYNEQF
TRBV12-3/TRBV12-4	TRBJ2-3	ASSLQEITDTQY
TRBV7-2	TRBJ1-6	ASSPGLAPLH
TRBV11-3	TRBJ2-3	ASSLVGRDTQY
TRBV7-2	TRBJ2-3	ASSSGLAGGTDTQY
TRBV7-2	-	ASSHDGAGGRYEQY
TRBV27	TRBJ2-1	ASSPRLGRYNEQF
TRBV20-1	TRBJ2-7	SARDPLSGSYEQY
TRBV7-2	TRBJ2-2	ASSLQPGLGTGELF
TRBV6-1	TRBJ2-4	ASSGTGINIQY
TRBV6-1	TRBJ1-5	ASSTIGAAGSNQPQH
TRBV7-8	TRBJ2-2	ASSERTSGRLHGELF
TRBV7-2	-	ASSRGQTYEQY
TRBV7-9	TRBJ2-2	ASIMGTSGVGELF
TRBV6-1	TRBJ2-7	ASSEALGPHEQY
TRBV6-1	TRBJ2-1	ASSVDTSSYNEQF
TRBV11-1	TRBJ1-6	TSNRTSTYEQY
TRBV7-2	TRBJ2-1	ASSIGLANEQF
TRBV7-7	TRBJ2-5	ASSPRLAGVETQY
TRBV6-6	TRBJ1-2	ASSYSKGTGFYGYT
TRBV18	TRBJ1-5	ASSLGNYQPQH
TRBV7-6	-	ASSRTSGRTSSYNEQY
TRBV6-6	-	ASSYQGSQPQH
TRBV19	TRBJ1-2	ASSMRQNYGYT
TRBV7-6	TRBJ2-4	ASSQGNKNIQY
TRBV11-2	-	ASSFSPAKNIQY
TRBV12-3/TRBV12-4	TRBJ1-2	ASSDRGKFGYT
TRBV9	TRBJ2-1	ASSPSGKGNEQF
TRBV6-5	TRBJ1-1	ASSEEGMNTEAF
TRBV7-7	TRBJ2-5	ASSLAGLAGGPRETQY
TRBV7-2	-	ASSLAWDYEQY
TRBV4-2	TRBJ2-7	ASSLPGGSGRGLDEQY
TRBV7-2	TRBJ2-3	ASSLGLAVTDTQY
TRBV11-3	-	ASSTTGVTGELF